This T cell receptor beta chain was documented in a study of blood T cell repertoires in COVID-19 (dated by TCRdb to the early 2020s). Some background on the complete study: Samples covering the acute and convalescent phases of COVID-19 were provided by collaborators in the United States, Italy and Spain. The dataset comprised deeply sampled blood TCRbeta repertoires from subjects exposed to, actively infected with, or recovered from COVID-19. Where HLA class I and class II types were available, the types were taken from metadata supplied by the sample provider, not from assay-based typing. Samples were obtained from the ongoing ImmuneRACE study (first 160 participants) and from 1,254 subjects provided by 6 global collaborators. The material from the prospective study consisted of cDNA or gDNA derived from T cells, B-cell-depleted T cells, or PBMCs. A freely available public database, intended as a resource for researchers studying the immune response to SARS-CoV-2, is where the repertoires were released. The sample metadata nearly always contained a de-identified subject ID, COVID-19 status, age in years and sex. Results the study describes overall, beyond this receptor: Clinical and demographic metadata were provided uncurated, with the amount varying by source and participant.

Trimming costs V 5 bases and J 2 bases, and their ends lie 10 bases apart. The CDR3 spans 13 residues, from the cysteine through the phenylalanine. Left in the record is the CDR3 DNA by itself, 39 bases read in frame from the first base. As encoded in the germline V gene, CDR1 is SGHTA while CDR2 is FQGNSA. Each collaborating institution followed its own protocols to collect whole blood in K2EDTA tubes. For TCRbeta analysis, collaborators shipped samples in one of three forms: frozen whole blood, isolated PBMCs, or DNA extracted from either of those sample types. TCRbeta CDR3 regions were amplified from genomic DNA using the immunoSEQ Assay, a bias-controlled multiplex PCR. The study's own analysis went as follows. The number of nucleated cells in each sample was estimated by amplification of reference gene primers within the assay. Sequence reads were collapsed and filtered to measure the absolute abundance of every unique TCRbeta CDR3 rearrangement. For each sample, productive Simpson clonality was calculated as the square root of Simpson's diversity index over productive rearrangements. In its TCRdb copy, this immuneACCESS table keeps in-frame sequences only and misses some clones. Where compared with another copy, unresolved V genes explain less than half of these, and the others have no known cause. The V and J calls and clone size come from that table; D and trimming were worked out from the DNA. The sample includes under 85,000 clones, with 84% observed a single time. Of the sample, 3.5% to 4% falls within the top ten clones.

With respect to this clone: Its binding antigen is unknown. Base qualities are not provided; no much larger clone lies one nucleotide away.

The receptor comes from a man aged 45-65 years with acute or convalescent COVID-19. The source material was peripheral blood. Recombination linked TRBV7-2 to TRBJ2-7; matching of 5 bases hints at TRBD1 as the D gene. CDR3 protein: CASSGRVTYEQYF. The DNA sequence is TGTGCCAGCAGCGGCAGGGTAACCTACGAGCAGTACTTC.